The 8 T cell receptor beta chains below come from one sample, sequenced in a study of beta chain features in type 1 diabetes. Study-wide findings and caveats: For Type 1 diabetes patients, all four CD4+ subsets carried TCRB CDR3s that were moderately but significantly shorter.

Their cognate antigens are unknown. Reverse transcribing all isolated RNA meant expressed TCRB transcripts were sequenced. Assay used: immunoSEQ multiplex PCR; TCRdb lists only in-frame clones, some missing. The sample contains approximately 170,000 clones, roughly 63% of which appear only once. The specimen was naive CD4+ T cells from blood. The receptor set was obtained from a man younger than 45 with type 1 diabetes.

The chain carries TRBV7-2 and TRBJ2-5; D ambiguous. CDR1 is SGHTA, CDR2 FQGNSA, per germline. The ends were cut back, 0 bases at V and 5 bases at J, with 7 bases in the middle. The CDR3 is 13 residues long. CDR3 DNA: TGTGCCAGCAGCTTAGCTTTCTGGGAGACCCAGTACTTC. Protein product: CASSLAFWETQYF.

The chain links TRBV30 to TRBJ2-1; 11 bases are shared with TRBD2. V shed 0 bases, J shed 8 bases, and the junction held 6 bases outside the gene matches. Germline CDR1 GTSNPN, CDR2 SVGIG (reference sequence). This CDR3 contains 15 residues. The DNA of the CDR3 is TGTGCCTGGAGTGTAGGGCTAGCGGGGGGAGATGAGCAGTTCTTC. This codes for CAWSVGLAGGDEQFF.

The chain recombines TRBV30 with TRBJ1-2; tentative D call: TRBD1 (5 bases). CDR3 length equals 15 residues. CDR1 is GTSNPN and CDR2 is SVGIG in the germline V gene (reference sequence). Trimming left V 0 bases short and J 0 bases short, with 11 bases between. The chain's CDR3 is CAWSVPGNPNYGYTF. The CDR3 DNA follows: TGTGCCTGGAGTGTACCAGGGAACCCTAACTATGGCTACACCTTC.

The chain links TRBV30 to TRBJ1-6; no clear D gene. CDR3 length: 14 residues. The germline V gene encodes CDR1 GTSNPN and CDR2 SVGIG (reference sequence). The V and J ends lost 4 bases and 2 bases respectively, with 9 bases between them. CDR3 protein: CAWKQEPYNSPLHF. For the CDR3, the DNA is TGTGCCTGGAAGCAGGAACCCTATAATTCACCCCTCCACTTT.

This clone was recorded only once. V usage is TRBV29-1 and J usage is TRBJ2-7, with TRBD1 matching over 7 bases. J lost 3 bases, V lost 8 bases, and 10 bases had no gene match. The CDR3 contains 13 residues. The germline V gene encodes CDR1 SQVTM and CDR2 ANQGSEA. CDR3 bases: TGCAGCACCCTCCGGACAGGTGACTACGAGCAGTACTTC. It codes for CSTLRTGDYEQYF.

V is TRBV4-1 and J is TRBJ1-1, with D unresolved. The V gene lost 8 bases and the J gene lost 2 bases, with 6 bases spanning the gap. CDR3 length: 11 residues. Per the germline V gene, CDR1 is MGHRA and CDR2 is YSYEKL. The CDR3, as DNA: TGCGCCAGCCAGCAAAACACTGAAGCTTTCTTT. Translated, it gives CASQQNTEAFF.

The genes are TRBV9 and TRBJ1-6; D unresolved. The V gene's germline CDR1 is SGDLS and CDR2 YYNGEE. The CDR3 sequence is 14 residues long. The V end lost 4 bases, the J end lost 7 bases, and 12 bases lay between the germline ends. The DNA for the CDR3 is TGTGCCAGCAGCTACCGGGCTCTGAATTCACCCCTCCACTTT. Translated: CASSYRALNSPLHF.

A few counts support this clone. CDR3: CATSRGADEQYF. Here the CDR3 DNA reads TGTGCCACCAGCAGAGGGGCCGACGAGCAGTACTTC. V usage is TRBV15 and J usage is TRBJ2-7; no reliable D call. CDR1 is LNHNV, CDR2 YYDKDF, per germline (reference sequence). The CDR3 is made up of 12 amino acids. V was trimmed by 1 base and J by 5 bases, leaving 6 bases between them.